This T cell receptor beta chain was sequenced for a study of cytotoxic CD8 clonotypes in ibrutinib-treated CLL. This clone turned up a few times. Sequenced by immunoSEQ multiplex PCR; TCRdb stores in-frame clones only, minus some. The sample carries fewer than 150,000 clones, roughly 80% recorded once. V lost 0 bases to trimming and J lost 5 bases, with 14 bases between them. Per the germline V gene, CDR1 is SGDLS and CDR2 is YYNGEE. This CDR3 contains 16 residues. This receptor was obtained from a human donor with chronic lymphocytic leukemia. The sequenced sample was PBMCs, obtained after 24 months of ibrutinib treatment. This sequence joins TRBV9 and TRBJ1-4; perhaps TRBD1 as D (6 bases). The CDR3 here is CASSVASGGRNEKLFF. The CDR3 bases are TGTGCCAGCAGCGTAGCGTCGGGGGGCAGGAATGAAAAACTGTTTTTT.